The 25 T cell receptor beta chains listed next were all sequenced from one sample in a study of blood T cell repertoires in COVID-19. Sequencing was performed with immunoSEQ multiplex PCR; in TCRdb, only in-frame clones are kept and a portion is missing. The data show around 200,000 clones, 70% to 90% seen once. Input material: peripheral blood. The source is a human donor with active or convalescent COVID-19. The donor label of this sample is uncertain.

Written as DNA, the CDR3 is TGTGCCAGCAGCGAGTTGCCCCAAGAGACCCAGTACTTC. Its translation is CASSELPQETQYF. The chain uses TRBV7-3 and TRBJ2-5; no firm D call. V was clipped by 5 bases and J by 1 base, with 8 bases between them. The CDR3 has 13 residues. Germline V gene lookup returns CDR1 SGHTA and CDR2 FQGTGA.

This clone was seen only once. The chain joins TRBV11-2 to TRBJ2-7, with a possible D match to TRBD1 (6 bases). The length of the CDR3 is 14 residues. The germline V gene encodes CDR1 SGHAT and CDR2 FQNNGV. V lost 3 bases, J lost 2 bases, and 11 bases lay in between. DNA for the CDR3: TGTGCCAGCAGCTTTCTACAGGGACCCTACGAGCAGTACTTC. It translates to CASSFLQGPYEQYF.

The CDR3 bases are TGTGCCAGCAGCCTTTCGGACACGAACACTGAAGCTTTCTTT. Amino acids: CASSLSDTNTEAFF. V usage is TRBV7-9 and J usage is TRBJ1-1; D is perhaps TRBD1 (5 bases). Trimming removed 5 bases at V and 1 base at J, with 11 bases between. The CDR3 sequence is 14 residues long. Germline CDR1 is SEHNR and CDR2 is FQNEAQ (reference sequence).

The chain couples TRBV30 to TRBJ1-3; TRBD1 matches at 8 bases. Germline V gene sequence: CDR1 GTSNPN, CDR2 SVGIG (reference sequence). The J segment lost 4 bases and the V segment lost 5 bases, leaving 1 base of the junction unmatched. The CDR3 sequence is 12 residues long. This chain's CDR3 is CAWGTGGNTIYF. The CDR3 region has the DNA TGTGCCTGGGGGACAGGAGGAAACACCATATATTTT.

V and J are TRBV30 and TRBJ1-2, with D maybe TRBD1 (6 bases). Trimming pared 1 base from V and 2 bases from J, leaving 14 bases between. CDR3 length equals 15 residues. The germline V gene has CDR1 GTSNPN and CDR2 SVGIG (reference sequence). CDR3 DNA: TGTGCCTGGAGTGGTCCCGGGACACCCAACTATGGCTACACCTTC. Translated, it gives CAWSGPGTPNYGYTF.

The V and J genes are TRBV5-1 and TRBJ2-5; 8 bases line up with TRBD2. Germline V gives CDR1 SGHRS, CDR2 YFSETQ. The CDR3 loop spans 14 amino acids. The V gene end was trimmed by 2 bases and the J gene end by 5 bases; junction bases not matched to a gene: 5. Here the CDR3 DNA reads TGCGCCAGCAGCTTTAGACTAGCGATCGAGACCCAGTACTTC. It yields the protein CASSFRLAIETQYF.

The V gene is TRBV6-5, the J gene TRBJ2-6; a possible D gene is TRBD1 (5 bases). Trimming stripped 0 bases from V and 0 bases from J, with 6 bases between. The germline V gene encodes CDR1 MNHEY and CDR2 SVGAGI. The CDR3 totals 16 residues. CDR3 region: CASSYSQASGANVLTF. CDR3 DNA sequence: TGTGCCAGCAGTTACTCACAGGCCTCTGGGGCCAACGTCCTGACTTTC.

J is TRBJ2-1 and V is TRBV6-5; 8 nucleotides agree with TRBD1. J lost 0 bases, V lost 2 bases, and 0 bases had no gene match. Germline V gene lookup returns CDR1 MNHEY and CDR2 SVGAGI. The CDR3 runs 15 residues. CDR3 coding DNA: TGTGCCAGCAGTTACGACAGGGGCTCCTACAATGAGCAGTTCTTC. It yields the protein CASSYDRGSYNEQFF.

The V call is TRBV7-9, the J call TRBJ2-1; D is uncertain. The V gene lost 5 bases and the J gene lost 10 bases, with 9 bases spanning the gap. Germline lookup yields CDR1 SEHNR and CDR2 FQNEAQ (reference sequence). CDR3 size: 11 residues. CDR3 sequence reads: CASSTRVEQFF. As DNA, the CDR3 is TGTGCCAGCAGCACACGGGTGGAGCAGTTCTTC.

The chain is built from TRBV6-6 and TRBJ1-6; weak D call: TRBD1 (6 bases). The CDR3 is made up of 14 amino acids. The germline CDR1 and CDR2 sequences are MNHNY and SVGAGI (reference sequence). The germline V and J ends were trimmed by 7 bases and 4 bases, with 11 bases remaining between them. The CDR3 here is CASTSGQYNSPLHF. DNA of the CDR3: TGTGCCAGCACCTCCGGACAGTATAATTCACCCCTCCACTTT.

This sequence joins TRBV7-2 and TRBJ1-1; D remains ambiguous. V was pared by 4 bases and J by 0 bases, with 12 bases between. Germline assignment: CDR1 SGHTA and CDR2 FQGNSA. The CDR3 loop spans 15 amino acids. The DNA for the CDR3 is TGTGCCAGCAGCTCAGGTTACTCCATGAACACTGAAGCTTTCTTT. Translation: CASSSGYSMNTEAFF.

The chain has TRBV6-5 and TRBJ1-2, with D maybe TRBD1 (5 bases). This CDR3 contains 13 residues. Trimming cost V 6 bases and J 7 bases, with 15 bases left between them. Per the germline V gene, CDR1 is MNHEY and CDR2 is SVGAGI. This CDR3 is CASRDNTGTGYTF. The CDR3 DNA reads as TGTGCCAGCAGAGATAATACAGGTACTGGCTACACCTTC.

This clone was detected a few times. This chain connects TRBV15 to TRBJ1-4; no clear D gene. V dropped 1 base and J dropped 7 bases, with 10 bases sitting between them. The CDR3 runs 14 residues. Germline CDR1 reads LNHNV; CDR2 reads YYDKDF (reference sequence). The CDR3 sequence is CATSRGGLGEKLFF. The CDR3 bases are TGTGCCACCAGCAGAGGAGGGTTGGGTGAAAAACTGTTTTTT.

V and J are TRBV28 and TRBJ1-5; 8 bases are a match to TRBD1. CDR1 MDHEN and CDR2 SYDVKM come from the germline V gene. V shed 8 bases and J 7 bases; nucleotides not matched to a gene: 7. This CDR3 is 13 amino acids long. In nucleotides, the CDR3 is TGTGCCAGCCGACAGGGGTTGCGACAGCCCCAGCATTTT. Its protein product is CASRQGLRQPQHF.

The chain couples TRBV7-3 to TRBJ2-7; D may be TRBD2 (8 bases). The CDR3 contains 13 residues. With 5 bases removed from V and 7 bases from J, the gap between germline ends came to 15 bases. Germline V gene lookup returns CDR1 SGHTA and CDR2 FQGTGA. DNA of the CDR3: TGTGCCAGCAGCCCGGGAGGGGGCGGAGAGCAGTACTTC. Residues: CASSPGGGGEQYF. Looking up the rest from reference TRBV7-3 and TRBJ2-7 gives the full variable domain: GAGVSQTPSNKVTEKGKYVELRCDPISGHTALYWYRQSLGQGPEFLIYFQGTGAADDSGLPNDRFFAVRPEGSVSTLKIQRTERGDSAVYLCASSPGGGGEQYFGPGTRLTVT.

The V and J genes are TRBV5-1 and TRBJ2-3; D is unclear. The CDR3 is made up of 14 amino acids. V was trimmed by 6 bases and J by 4 bases, leaving 15 bases between them. Germline V CDR1 and CDR2: SGHRS, YFSETQ. The CDR3 sequence: CASTSEVGSDTQYF. CDR3 DNA: TGCGCCAGCACCAGTGAGGTCGGTTCAGATACGCAGTATTTT. The full variable domain, its missing parts supplied by reference TRBV5-1 and TRBJ2-3, is KAGVTQTPRYLIKTRGQQVTLSCSPISGHRSVSWYQQTPGQGLQFLFEYFSETQRNKGNFPGRFSGRQFSNSRSEMNVSTLELGDSALYLCASTSEVGSDTQYFGPGTRLTVL.

This chain links TRBV15 with TRBJ2-3; D call uncertain. The CDR3 runs to 13 residues. Germline values: CDR1 LNHNV, CDR2 YYDKDF (reference sequence). The V end was cut by 2 bases, the J end by 2 bases, with 5 bases between. The CDR3 region is CATSRIITDTQYF. CDR3 nucleotides: TGTGCCACCAGCAGAATTATCACAGATACGCAGTATTTT.

V gene TRBV27 combines with J gene TRBJ1-5; D is possibly TRBD1 (6 bases). CDR1 is MNHEY and CDR2 is SMNVEV in the germline V gene (reference sequence). CDR3 length: 15 amino acids. Trimming removed 3 bases at V and 4 bases at J, with 13 bases between. CDR3 nucleotide sequence: TGTGCCAGCAGTTTCAGGGGTAACCCTAATCAGCCCCAGCATTTT. The encoded protein is CASSFRGNPNQPQHF.

The chain uses TRBV6-5 and TRBJ2-3; D remains unclear. There are 12 residues in the CDR3. Germline V lookup: CDR1 MNHEY, CDR2 SVGAGI. V was pared by 5 bases and J by 5 bases, with 8 bases between. CDR3 loop: CASSPRKDTQYF. CDR3 DNA: TGTGCCAGCAGTCCTAGAAAAGATACGCAGTATTTT.

The J gene is TRBJ2-3, the V gene TRBV7-3; TRBD1 matches at 8 bases. CDR3 length equals 14 residues. The germline gives CDR1 SGHTA, CDR2 FQGTGA. V was pared by 2 bases and J by 4 bases, with 2 bases of the junction left unmatched. CDR3 sequence: CASSLGQGADTQYF. The CDR3 region has the DNA TGTGCCAGCAGCTTAGGACAGGGAGCAGATACGCAGTATTTT.

This clone is a singleton in its sample. The chain carries TRBV7-2 and TRBJ2-5, with D perhaps TRBD1 (5 bases). The CDR3 contains 15 residues. Germline V gene sequence: CDR1 SGHTA, CDR2 FQGNSA. V was cut by 1 base and J by 3 bases, with 12 bases left in between. Here the CDR3 reads CASSLVGVGKETQYF. The DNA for the CDR3 is TGTGCCAGCAGCTTAGTAGGGGTGGGGAAAGAGACCCAGTACTTC.

The chain joins TRBV27 to TRBJ1-2; TRBD1 matches 8 bases. After removal of 3 bases from V and 2 bases from J, the junction contained 2 bases not matched to a gene. Per the germline V gene, CDR1 is MNHEY and CDR2 is SMNVEV (reference sequence). CDR3 length equals 14 residues. DNA for the CDR3: TGTGCCAGCAGTTTCCGGACAGGGAACTATGGCTACACCTTC. It translates to CASSFRTGNYGYTF.

The chain combines TRBV6-2 or TRBV6-3 with TRBJ2-7, with TRBD1 matching over 9 bases. Germline-derived CDR1 and CDR2 are MNHEY and SVGEGT. With V trimmed by 4 bases and J by 3 bases, 10 bases remained unmatched. This CDR3 is built from 16 residues. CDR3 amino acids: CASSSPLGQGIYEQYF. CDR3 DNA sequence: TGTGCCAGCAGTTCCCCCCTGGGACAGGGTATCTACGAGCAGTACTTC.

This clone was seen a few times. J is TRBJ1-6 and V is TRBV6-5; D may be TRBD1 (6 bases). Germline V gives CDR1 MNHEY, CDR2 SVGAGI. Between the trimmed V and J ends, which lost 5 bases and 8 bases, there was a span of 16 bases. The CDR3 runs 15 residues. Here the CDR3 DNA reads TGTGCCAGCAGTCCCCGGACAGCGGAATATTCACCCCTCCACTTT. Its protein product is CASSPRTAEYSPLHF.

The V call is TRBV30, the J call TRBJ1-2, with TRBD1 matching over 7 bases. This CDR3 is built from 14 residues. Trimming took 3 bases from V and 4 from J; bases not matched to a gene: 8. Germline V gene data show CDR1 as GTSNPN and CDR2 as SVGIG (reference sequence). In nucleotides, the CDR3 is TGTGCCTGGAGCAGGGCAGGGGGGATCTATGGCTACACCTTC. It translates to CAWSRAGGIYGYTF.